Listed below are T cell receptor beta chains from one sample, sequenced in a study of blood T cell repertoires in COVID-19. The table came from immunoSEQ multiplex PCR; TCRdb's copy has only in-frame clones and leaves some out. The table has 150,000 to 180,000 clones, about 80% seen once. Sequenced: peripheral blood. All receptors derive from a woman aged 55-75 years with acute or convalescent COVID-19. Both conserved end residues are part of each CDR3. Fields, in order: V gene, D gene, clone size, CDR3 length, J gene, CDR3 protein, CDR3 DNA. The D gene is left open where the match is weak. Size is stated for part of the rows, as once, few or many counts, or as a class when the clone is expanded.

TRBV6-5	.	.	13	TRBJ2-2	CASRGTSFGELFF	TGTGCCAGCAGGGGGACAAGCTTCGGGGAGCTGTTTTTT
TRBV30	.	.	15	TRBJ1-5	CAWSGGASGGQPQHF	TGTGCCTGGAGTGGGGGAGCGTCCGGAGGGCAGCCCCAGCATTTT
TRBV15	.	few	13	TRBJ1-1	CATSIRQNTEAFF	TGTGCCACCAGCATCCGACAAAACACTGAAGCTTTCTTT
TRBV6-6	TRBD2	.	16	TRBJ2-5	CASSYSGGHVRETQYF	TGTGCCAGCAGTTATTCGGGAGGGCACGTTCGGGAGACCCAGTACTTC
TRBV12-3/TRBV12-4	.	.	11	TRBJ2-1	CASSITRGQFF	TGTGCCAGCAGCATCACTCGGGGGCAGTTCTTC
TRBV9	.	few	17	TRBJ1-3	CASSPDWSPLLGNTIYF	TGTGCCAGCAGCCCGGACTGGTCCCCTCTTCTTGGAAACACCATATATTTT
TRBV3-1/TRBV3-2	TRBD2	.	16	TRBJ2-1	CASRKTSGGAEGEQFF	TGTGCCAGCCGAAAGACTAGCGGGGGGGCAGAGGGTGAGCAGTTCTTC
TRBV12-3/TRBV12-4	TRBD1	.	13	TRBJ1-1	CASSFSGGSEAFF	TGTGCCAGCAGTTTTTCAGGGGGCAGTGAAGCTTTCTTT
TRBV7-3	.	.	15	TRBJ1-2	CASSLGQGLDYGYTF	TGTGCCAGCAGCTTAGGCCAGGGTTTAGACTATGGCTACACCTTC
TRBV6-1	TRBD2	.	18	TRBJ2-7	CASSELWGLAGGHYEQYF	TGTGCCAGCAGTGAACTTTGGGGACTAGCGGGGGGGCACTACGAGCAGTACTTC
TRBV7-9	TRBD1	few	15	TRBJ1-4	CASSLAGQGNEKLFF	TGTGCCAGCAGCTTAGCCGGACAGGGTAATGAAAAACTGTTTTTT
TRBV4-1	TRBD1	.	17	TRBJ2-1	CASSQSGRDSSYNEQFF	TGCGCCAGCAGCCAATCAGGCAGGGACAGCTCCTACAATGAGCAGTTCTTC
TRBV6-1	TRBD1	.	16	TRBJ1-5	CASSEAGQGAYQPQHF	TGTGCCAGCAGTGAAGCAGGACAGGGGGCGTATCAGCCCCAGCATTTT
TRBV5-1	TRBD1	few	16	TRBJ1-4	CASSLRPTGENEKLFF	TGCGCCAGCAGCTTGCGGCCCACAGGGGAAAATGAAAAACTGTTTTTT